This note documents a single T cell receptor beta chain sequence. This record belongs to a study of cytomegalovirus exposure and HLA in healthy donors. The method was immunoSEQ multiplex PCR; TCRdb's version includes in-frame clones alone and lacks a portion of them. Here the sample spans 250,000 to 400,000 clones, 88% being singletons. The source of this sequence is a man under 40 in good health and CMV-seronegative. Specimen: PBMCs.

The CDR3 sequence is CASSYRTGIETQYF. In DNA, the CDR3 is TGTGCCAGCAGCTATAGGACAGGGATAGAGACCCAGTACTTC. The chain carries TRBV7-9 and TRBJ2-5; TRBD1 agrees at 8 bases. V lost 4 bases, J lost 4 bases, and 5 bases stayed unmatched. This CDR3 spans 14 amino acids. Germline V gene sequence: CDR1 SEHNR, CDR2 FQNEAQ (reference sequence). The full variable domain, rest sourced from reference TRBV7-9 and TRBJ2-5, is DTGVSQNPRHKITKRGQNVTFRCDPISEHNRLYWYRQTLGQGPEFLTYFQNEAQLEKSRLLSDRFSAERPKGSFSTLEIQRTEQGDSAMYLCASSYRTGIETQYFGPGTRLLVL.